The clone carrying this T cell receptor (beta chain) was counted many times. Time point described: newly diagnosed GD, antithyroid drugs for less than 3 months. Scientists built the TCR library using RNA that was extracted from PBMCs. American Thyroid Association guidelines were used to diagnose Graves' disease. The data originate from a study of regulatory T cells in long-lasting Graves disease. Relying on iRepertoire HTBI primers and Arm-PCR of CDR3 regions, the team built TCR beta libraries. TCRdb processed the multiplex PCR reads anew with MiXCR; each CDR3 protein has one entry. Here the sample spans some 230,000 distinct CDR3 sequences, approximately 16% being singletons. The germline gives CDR1 MDHEN, CDR2 SYDVKM. The CDR3 is 15 residues long. Trimming removed 6 bases from V and 3 bases from J, with 18 bases in between.

The clonotype was recovered from a female donor with Graves disease. Here the sequenced sample was peripheral blood mononuclear cells (PBMCs), taken at new diagnosis, from a patient treated with antithyroid drugs. This chain uses TRBV28 with TRBJ2-7; the D is unclear. The CDR3 coding sequence is TGTGCCAGCAGCCCCCACGGGCTAAAGGACTACGAGCAGTACTTC. As protein: CASSPHGLKDYEQYF.